The T cell receptor (beta chain) described here comes from a study of T cell responses to AZD1222 COVID-19 vaccine. Data came from immunoSEQ multiplex PCR; TCRdb stores just in-frame clones and leaves some out. The repertoire includes about 100,000 clones, about 89% of them detected once, and approximately 15% sits in the top ten. About this clone: Its cognate antigen is unknown.

Germline V gene lookup returns CDR1 SNHLY and CDR2 FYNNEI. This CDR3 is built from 16 residues. V trimming: 6 bases; J trimming: 0 bases; junction bases outside the gene matches: 5. Findings of the study overall: No repertoire was sampled before or during the peak T cell response, only after it.

Material: peripheral blood, obtained on day 0 of AZD1222 vaccination. The clonotype originates from an adult in good health. The chain recombines TRBV2 with TRBJ2-4; 10 bases agree with TRBD2. CDR3 bases: TGTGCCAGCAGGTCTAGCGGGGGCCTAGCCAAAAACATTCAGTACTTC. Protein product: CASRSSGGLAKNIQYF.